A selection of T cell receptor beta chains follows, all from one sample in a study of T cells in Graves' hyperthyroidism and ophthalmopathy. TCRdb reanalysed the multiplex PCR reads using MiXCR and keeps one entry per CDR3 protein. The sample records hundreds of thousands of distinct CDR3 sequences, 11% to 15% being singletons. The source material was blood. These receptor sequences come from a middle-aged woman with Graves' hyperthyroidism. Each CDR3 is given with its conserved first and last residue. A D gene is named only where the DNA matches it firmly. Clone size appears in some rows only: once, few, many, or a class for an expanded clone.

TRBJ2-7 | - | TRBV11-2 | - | TGTGCCAGCAGTGTAACCGGGGGCAATGAGCAGTACTTC | CASSVTGGNEQYF
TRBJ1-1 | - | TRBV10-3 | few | TGTGCCGCCTGGGACATATTAATGAACACTGAAGCTTTCTTT | CAAWDILMNTEAFF
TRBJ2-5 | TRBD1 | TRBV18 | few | TGCGCCAGCAGTGACACCCTTACAGGGGGCCAAGAGACCCAGTACTTC | CASSDTLTGGQETQYF
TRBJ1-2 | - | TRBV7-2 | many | TGTGCCAGCAGCTCAGGCCGTGAGTGGGACTATGGCTACACCTTC | CASSSGREWDYGYTF
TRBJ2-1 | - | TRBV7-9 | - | TGTGCCAGCAGTCGGACCTCTTTGGGTGGCAATGAGCAGTTCTTC | CASSRTSLGGNEQFF
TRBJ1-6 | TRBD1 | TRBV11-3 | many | TGTGCCAGCAGCTTTGCCGGGACAGGGAATTCACCCCTCCACTTT | CASSFAGTGNSPLHF
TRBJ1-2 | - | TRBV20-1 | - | TGCAGTATACAGGAGAGGGCTTTGAGGACTCAAGCTAACTATGGCTACACCTTC | CSIQERALRTQANYGYTF
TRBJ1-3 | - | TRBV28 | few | TGTGCCAGCAGTTACTCAGGGGTTACAAACACCATATATTTT | CASSYSGVTNTIYF
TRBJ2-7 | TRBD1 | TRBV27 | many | TGTGCCAGCAGTCGAACCGGGACAGGGTACTACGAGCAGTACTTC | CASSRTGTGYYEQYF
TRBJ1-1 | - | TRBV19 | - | TGTGCCAGTAGTATAGGTTCCGGGAGGACTGAAGCTTTCTTT | CASSIGSGRTEAFF
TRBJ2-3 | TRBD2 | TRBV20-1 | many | TGCAGTGCTAGTCAACTAATAGGAGCGGGAGTGAGAGATACGCAGTATTTT | CSASQLIGAGVRDTQYF
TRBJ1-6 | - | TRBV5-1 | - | TGCGCCAGCAGCTTGACTCTAAGTAGGGATTCACCCCTCCACTTT | CASSLTLSRDSPLHF
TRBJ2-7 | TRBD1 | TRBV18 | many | TGTGCCAGCTCGCGAACGGGACAGGGGGAGCAGTACTTC | CASSRTGQGEQYF
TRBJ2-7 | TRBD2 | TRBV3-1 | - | TGTGCCAGCAGCCCACCTCCCGCGGGAGTCGGCGAGCAGTACTTC | CASSPPPAGVGEQYF
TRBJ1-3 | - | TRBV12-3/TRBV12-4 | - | TGTGCCTCTCGGCGGGGAGACACCTCTGGAAACACCATATATTTT | CASRRGDTSGNTIYF
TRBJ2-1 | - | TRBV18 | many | TGTGCCAGCTCACGGGCGGATAATGAGCAGTTCTTC | CASSRADNEQFF
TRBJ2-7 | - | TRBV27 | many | TGTGCCAGCAGCGGAGGATTCCCCGCCGAGCAGTACTTC | CASSGGFPAEQYF
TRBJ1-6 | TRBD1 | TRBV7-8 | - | TGTGCCAGCAGCTTAGGGACAGGGCTCGAGACACCCCTCCACTTT | CASSLGTGLETPLHF
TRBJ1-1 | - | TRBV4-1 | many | TGCGCCAGCAGCCAATATATCTCAGGGGACACTGAAGCTTTCTTT | CASSQYISGDTEAFF
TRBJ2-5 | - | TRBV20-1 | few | TGCAGTGCTAGACCGACGCCCGTGGTCGGGGTTGGGGAGACCCAGTACTTC | CSARPTPVVGVGETQYF
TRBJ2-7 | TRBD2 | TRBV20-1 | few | TGCAGTGCTTATAGCGGGAGTGGGTCCTACGAGCAGTACTTC | CSAYSGSGSYEQYF
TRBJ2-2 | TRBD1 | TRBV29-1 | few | TGCAGCGCGGGACAGTTTGGGCTAGCCACCCCCGGGGAGCTGTTTTTT | CSAGQFGLATPGELFF
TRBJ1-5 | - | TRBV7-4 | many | TGTGCCAGTACGGAAGAAACCCAGCATTTT | CASTEETQHF
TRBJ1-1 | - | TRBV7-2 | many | TGTGCCAGCAGCGTCTCCCGGGGCAACACTGAAGCTTTCTTT | CASSVSRGNTEAFF
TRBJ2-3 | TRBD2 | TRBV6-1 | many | TGTGCCAGCAGGCGGACTAGCGGGATGGGGAATACGCAGTATTTT | CASRRTSGMGNTQYF
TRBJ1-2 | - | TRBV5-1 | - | TGCGCCAGCAATGGGGAAGACAACTATGGCTACACCTTC | CASNGEDNYGYTF
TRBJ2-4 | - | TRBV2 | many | TGTGCCAGCAGTGAACGAGCGAACAAAAACATTCAGTACTTC | CASSERANKNIQYF
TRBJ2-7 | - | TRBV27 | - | TGTGCCAGCAGTTTATCGCCCAGAATTTACTACGAGCAGTACTTC | CASSLSPRIYYEQYF
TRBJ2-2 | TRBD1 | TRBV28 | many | TGTGCCAGCAGTCGGACAGGCCGTGGCGGGGAGCTGTTTTTT | CASSRTGRGGELFF
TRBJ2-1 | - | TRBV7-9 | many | TGTGCCAGCAGCTCCCCCCGGTTCAATGAGCAGTTCTTC | CASSSPRFNEQFF
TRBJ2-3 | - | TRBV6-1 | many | TGTGCCAGCAGTTTACAGGGAGGGACAGATACGCAGTATTTT | CASSLQGGTDTQYF
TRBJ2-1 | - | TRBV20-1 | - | TGCAGTGCGAGGTGGGGAAATGAGCAGTTCTTC | CSARWGNEQFF
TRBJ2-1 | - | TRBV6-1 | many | TGTGCCAGCAGCACGGGGTCGGGACCCTACAATGAGCAGTTCTTC | CASSTGSGPYNEQFF
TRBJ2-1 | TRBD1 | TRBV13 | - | TGTGCCAGCAGCTTAGAAGCGGGACAGGGGGCGCATGAGCAGTTCTTC | CASSLEAGQGAHEQFF
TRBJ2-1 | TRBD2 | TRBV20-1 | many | TGCAGTGCTTCAAATCCATCGGGACTAGCGGGCTCCTACAATGAGCAGTTCTTC | CSASNPSGLAGSYNEQFF
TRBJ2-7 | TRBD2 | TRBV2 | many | TGTGCCAGCAGTGAAGCGCTAGCGGGAATAGGGGGCGAGCAGTACTTC | CASSEALAGIGGEQYF
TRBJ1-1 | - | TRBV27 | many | TGTGCCAGCAGGACGAACTTGGAGGCTTTCTTT | CASRTNLEAFF
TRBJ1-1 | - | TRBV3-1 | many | TGTGCCAGCAGCCCGATTGACAGACTGAACACTGAAGCTTTCTTT | CASSPIDRLNTEAFF
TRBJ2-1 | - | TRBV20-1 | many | TGCAGTGCTAGATCCCGAGGAGGGAATGAGCAGTTCTTC | CSARSRGGNEQFF
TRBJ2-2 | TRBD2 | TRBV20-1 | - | TGCAGTGCTATAACTAGCGGGAGTAAAACCGGGGAGCTGTTTTTT | CSAITSGSKTGELFF
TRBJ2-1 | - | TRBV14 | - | TGTGCCAGCAGCCAACTCCTCCTAGCCAATGAGCAGTTCTTC | CASSQLLLANEQFF
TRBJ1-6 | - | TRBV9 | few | TGTGCCAGCAGTGACGGACATAATTCACCCCTCCACTTT | CASSDGHNSPLHF
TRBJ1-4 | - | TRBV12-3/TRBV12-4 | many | TGTGCCAGCAGTTTGGAAGGGAAGGAAAAACTGTTTTTT | CASSLEGKEKLFF
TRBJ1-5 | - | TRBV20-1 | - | TGCAGTGCTAGAGATGCGACGGTGAGCAATCAGCCCCAGCATTTT | CSARDATVSNQPQHF
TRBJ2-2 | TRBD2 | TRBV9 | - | TGTGCCAGCAGCCCCTGGGCGAGCGGGAGGGACGGGGAGCTGTTTTTT | CASSPWASGRDGELFF
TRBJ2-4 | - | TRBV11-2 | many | TGTGCCAGCAGCAGTCCCGGGTCCCTGGAGGCCATTCAGTACTTC | CASSSPGSLEAIQYF
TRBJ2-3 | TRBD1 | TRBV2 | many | TGTGCCAGCAGCGGACAGGGCGCGGACACAGATACGCAGTATTTT | CASSGQGADTDTQYF
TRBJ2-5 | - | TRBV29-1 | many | TGCAGCGTGCGGACCTATCTAAACGCGGAGACCCAGTACTTC | CSVRTYLNAETQYF
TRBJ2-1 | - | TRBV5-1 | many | TGCGCCAGCAGCTTGCCACAGGGCAGGAATGAGCAGTTCTTC | CASSLPQGRNEQFF
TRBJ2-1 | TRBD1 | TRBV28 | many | TGTGCCAGCAGTTCCCTCGTGGGACAGGGTACGAATGAGCAGTTCTTC | CASSSLVGQGTNEQFF
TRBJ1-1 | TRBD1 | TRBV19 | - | TGTGCCAGTAGGGTTACAGGGGTAAAGGACACTGAAGCTTTCTTT | CASRVTGVKDTEAFF
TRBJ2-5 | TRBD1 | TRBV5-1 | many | TGCGCCAGCAGCGCGACGACAGGGTACTCGGAGACCCAGTACTTC | CASSATTGYSETQYF
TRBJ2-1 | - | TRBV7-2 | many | TGTGCCAGCACCAAAATGACTAGTGATGAGCAGTTCTTC | CASTKMTSDEQFF
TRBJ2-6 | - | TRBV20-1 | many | TGCAGTGCTTTGGGACATTTGAAAGTCTCTGGGGCCAACGTCCTGACTTTC | CSALGHLKVSGANVLTF
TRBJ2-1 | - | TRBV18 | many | TGTGCCAGCTCACCAGGAGAAAGCAATGAGCAGTTCTTC | CASSPGESNEQFF
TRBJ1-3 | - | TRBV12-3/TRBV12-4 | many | TGTGCCAGCAGTCTAGACACCTTATCCGGAAACACCATATATTTT | CASSLDTLSGNTIYF
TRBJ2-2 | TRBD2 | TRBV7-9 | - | TGTGCCAGCAGCTCCGTAGCCTCGGGACTAGCGGGAAGCACCGGGGAGCTGTTTTTT | CASSSVASGLAGSTGELFF
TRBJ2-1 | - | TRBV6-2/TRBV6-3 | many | TGTGCCAGCAGTTACTCTGTTCTGAGCTCCTACAATGAGCAGTTCTTC | CASSYSVLSSYNEQFF
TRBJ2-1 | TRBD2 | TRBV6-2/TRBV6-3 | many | TGTGCCAGCAGTTGGGGGGGTGTGGACTACAATGAGCAGTTCTTC | CASSWGGVDYNEQFF